This T cell receptor beta chain was recovered during a study of T cell changes during pregnancy in multiple sclerosis. This clone was detected only once. The V gene end was trimmed by 1 base and the J gene end by 2 bases; junction bases not matched to a gene: 6. Per the germline V gene, CDR1 is SQVTM and CDR2 is ANQGSEA. CDR3 size: 15 residues. Repertoires were generated with immunoSEQ multiplex PCR, while TCRdb's copy carries only in-frame clones and drops some. This sample has some 59,000 clones, with about 88% found just once. The TCR originated in a female donor with multiple sclerosis, enrolled in a pregnancy study. The sequencing used peripheral blood, collected in the first trimester of pregnancy. The rearrangement joins TRBV29-1 to TRBJ2-5; 8 bases map to TRBD1. CDR3 amino acids: CSVEAGRGLQETQYF. CDR3 sequence (DNA): TGCAGCGTTGAAGCTGGCAGGGGGCTACAAGAGACCCAGTACTTC.